This TCR beta chain was recorded in a study of blood T cell repertoires in COVID-19. TCRdb's copy holds only in-frame clones and misses some; the assay was immunoSEQ multiplex PCR. The table shows some 14,000 clones, with 80% occurring only once. The TCR originated in a human donor in a cohort sampled during active COVID-19. Sequenced input: peripheral blood.

CDR3 coding DNA: TGTGCCAGCAACAGGGATACCTACAATGAGCAGTTCTTC. This sequence encodes CASNRDTYNEQFF. The chain carries TRBV2 and TRBJ2-1, with a weak D call TRBD1 (6 bases). Per germline, CDR1 SNHLY and CDR2 FYNNEI. The V and J ends lost 7 bases and 2 bases respectively, with 9 bases between them. CDR3 length equals 13 residues.